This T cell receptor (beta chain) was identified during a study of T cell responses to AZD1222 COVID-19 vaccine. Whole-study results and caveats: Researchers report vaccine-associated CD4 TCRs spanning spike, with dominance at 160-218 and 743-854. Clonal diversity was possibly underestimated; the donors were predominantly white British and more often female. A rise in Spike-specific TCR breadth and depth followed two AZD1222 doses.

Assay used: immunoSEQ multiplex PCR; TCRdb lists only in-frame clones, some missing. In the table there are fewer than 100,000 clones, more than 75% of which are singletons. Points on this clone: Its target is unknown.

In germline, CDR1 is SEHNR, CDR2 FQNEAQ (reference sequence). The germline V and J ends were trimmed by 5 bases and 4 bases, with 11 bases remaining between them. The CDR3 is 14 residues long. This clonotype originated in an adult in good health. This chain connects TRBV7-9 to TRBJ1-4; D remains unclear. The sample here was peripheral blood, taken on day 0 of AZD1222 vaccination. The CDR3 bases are TGTGCCAGCAGCCGGGGAGGAGGTAATGAAAAACTGTTTTTT. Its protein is CASSRGGGNEKLFF.